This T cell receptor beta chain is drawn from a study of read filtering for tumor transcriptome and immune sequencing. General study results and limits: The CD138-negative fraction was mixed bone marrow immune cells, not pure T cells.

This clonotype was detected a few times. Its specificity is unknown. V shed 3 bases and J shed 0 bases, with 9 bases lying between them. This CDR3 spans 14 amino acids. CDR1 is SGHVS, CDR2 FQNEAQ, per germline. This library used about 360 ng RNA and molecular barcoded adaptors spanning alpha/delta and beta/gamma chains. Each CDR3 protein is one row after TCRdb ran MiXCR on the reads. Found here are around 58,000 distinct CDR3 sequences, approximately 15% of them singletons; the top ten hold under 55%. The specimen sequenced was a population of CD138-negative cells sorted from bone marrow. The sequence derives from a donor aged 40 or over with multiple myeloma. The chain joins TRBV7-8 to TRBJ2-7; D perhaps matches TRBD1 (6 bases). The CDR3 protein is CASSFGQFSYEQYF. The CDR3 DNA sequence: TGTGCCAGCAGCTTCGGACAGTTCTCCTACGAGCAGTACTTC.